The clone carrying this T cell receptor beta chain was seen a single time. This record comes from a study of shared T cell receptors in the human thymus. The CDR3 covers 12 residues. Trimming pared 8 bases from V and 2 bases from J, leaving 12 bases between. Germline CDR1 reads SQVTM; CDR2 reads ANQGSEA. Profiled with immunoSEQ multiplex PCR; TCRdb holds only in-frame clones, not every one. Altogether 550,000 to 800,000 clones are present, approximately 83% being singletons, with the ten largest covering approximately 0.01%. The same data also contributed to another study, on human thymus T cells. That paper adds: Resections from corrective heart surgery supplied the thymus tissue. Related reports documented highly overlapping thymic repertoires among unrelated individuals.

The receptor comes from a girl less than two years old with a congenital heart defect. Sequenced input: thymocytes. V and J are TRBV29-1 and TRBJ1-1, with D possibly being TRBD1 (6 bases). CDR3 sequence reads: CSLRDTNTEAFF. CDR3 bases: TGCAGCCTCCGGGACACCAACACTGAAGCTTTCTTT.